The entry below describes one T cell receptor (beta chain). Its antigen is unknown. Employing constant-segment primers, 5'RACE generated TCR alpha and TCR beta cDNA libraries bearing sample barcodes and UMIs. TCRdb passed the 5' RACE reads through MiXCR, listing each CDR3 protein once. The table shows 450,000 or so distinct CDR3 sequences, with 15% to 25% occurring only once. V lost 0 bases to trimming and J lost 1 base, with 6 bases between them. The CDR3 contains 15 residues. CDR1 is SEHNR and CDR2 is FQNEAQ in the germline V gene (reference sequence). These data belong to a study of T-cell memory formation after mild COVID-19. About the study: Clusters were largely donor specific.

Regarding the study as a whole: Clones that contracted clustered mainly in CM and EM if CD4+ and in EMRA if CD8+. Cross-reactive memory seemingly joined, as some responding clones were found in pre-infection memory.

This chain uses TRBV7-9 with TRBJ1-4; no reliable D call. The specimen sequenced was PBMCs or a T cell subset sorted from them (not recorded which). The origin of this receptor is an adult woman who had mild COVID-19 (a few samples of this study predate the infection). Cell type and time point are not known. CDR3 protein: CASSLAWGTNEKLFF. CDR3 nucleotide sequence: TGTGCCAGCAGCTTAGCGTGGGGAACTAATGAAAAACTGTTTTTT.